A selection of T cell receptor beta chains follows, all from one sample in a study of PD-L1 blockade in urothelial cancer. Only in-frame clones appear in the TCRdb table, and some are missing; sequencing was by immunoSEQ multiplex PCR. This sample has roughly 24,000 clones, with about 88% found just once. The starting material was PBMCs, obtained around atezolizumab (anti-PD-L1) treatment. These receptors came from a man in his 60s with urothelial cancer. Both conserved end residues are trimmed from each CDR3.

J gene: TRBJ1-1; V gene: TRBV19; CDR3 length: 12; CDR3 protein: ASSIRAPNTEAF
J gene: TRBJ1-1; V gene: TRBV10-3; CDR3 length: 12; CDR3 protein: AIIIWDRGPEAF
J gene: TRBJ2-1; V gene: TRBV6-1; CDR3 length: 11; CDR3 protein: ASIQGTYNEQF
J gene: TRBJ1-1; V gene: TRBV13; CDR3 length: 12; CDR3 protein: ASSLEGQDPEAF
J gene: TRBJ1-2; V gene: TRBV5-6; CDR3 length: 14; CDR3 protein: ASSRLPNQGIDGYT
J gene: TRBJ1-5; V gene: TRBV19; CDR3 length: 13; CDR3 protein: ASSITGGANQPQH
J gene: TRBJ2-7; V gene: TRBV7-9; CDR3 length: 13; CDR3 protein: ASSLVPTYGHEQY
J gene: TRBJ1-1; V gene: TRBV19; CDR3 length: 15; CDR3 protein: ASSIFFVVRMNTEAF
J gene: TRBJ2-1; V gene: TRBV20-1; CDR3 length: 9; CDR3 protein: SARGESEQF
J gene: TRBJ2-1; V gene: TRBV5-6; CDR3 length: 14; CDR3 protein: ASSLAYGGAMNEQF
J gene: TRBJ1-2; V gene: TRBV6-6; CDR3 length: 14; CDR3 protein: ASSKRTGVLDYGYT
J gene: TRBJ1-3; V gene: TRBV7-8; CDR3 length: 13; CDR3 protein: ASSITQGSGNTIY
J gene: TRBJ1-1; V gene: TRBV5-1; CDR3 length: 14; CDR3 protein: ASSFPAGKADTEAF
J gene: TRBJ1-1; V gene: TRBV6-5; CDR3 length: 12; CDR3 protein: ASSEGGVNTEAF
J gene: TRBJ1-2; V gene: TRBV4-2; CDR3 length: 14; CDR3 protein: ASSQDPGLGFYGYT
J gene: TRBJ1-1; V gene: TRBV4-2; CDR3 length: 13; CDR3 protein: ASSQAESGKPEAF
J gene: TRBJ2-2; V gene: TRBV5-6; CDR3 length: 14; CDR3 protein: ASSLVAGGPNGELF
J gene: TRBJ2-7; V gene: TRBV5-5; CDR3 length: 13; CDR3 protein: ASSQGQGPTYEQY
J gene: TRBJ2-3; V gene: TRBV27; CDR3 length: 16; CDR3 protein: ASSRDRAGGSYTDTQY
J gene: TRBJ2-1; V gene: TRBV25-1; CDR3 length: 11; CDR3 protein: ASYFGRRNEQF
J gene: TRBJ2-1; V gene: TRBV10-2; CDR3 length: 11; CDR3 protein: ASSEAGSREQF
J gene: TRBJ2-6; V gene: TRBV2; CDR3 length: 14; CDR3 protein: ASSAGLHSGANVLT
J gene: TRBJ2-2; V gene: TRBV4-2; CDR3 length: 12; CDR3 protein: ASSQGEVTGELF
J gene: TRBJ1-1; V gene: TRBV5-1; CDR3 length: 12; CDR3 protein: ASSLGQGLSEAF
J gene: TRBJ2-7; V gene: TRBV19; CDR3 length: 10; CDR3 protein: ASSSLAGEQY
J gene: TRBJ2-2; V gene: TRBV6-4; CDR3 length: 11; CDR3 protein: ASSAGGVRELF
J gene: TRBJ2-4; V gene: TRBV10-3; CDR3 length: 14; CDR3 protein: AIRLDWPLAKNIQY
J gene: TRBJ2-7; V gene: TRBV7-2; CDR3 length: 14; CDR3 protein: ASSSIAGGSSYEQY
J gene: TRBJ2-7; V gene: TRBV19; CDR3 length: 13; CDR3 protein: ASSPGLAGRHEQY
J gene: TRBJ1-6; V gene: TRBV6-1; CDR3 length: 12; CDR3 protein: ASSLGALNSPLH
J gene: TRBJ2-2; V gene: TRBV5-1; CDR3 length: 12; CDR3 protein: ASRGHSQTGELF
J gene: TRBJ2-1; V gene: TRBV7-7; CDR3 length: 13; CDR3 protein: ASSLGDWTGNEQF
J gene: TRBJ2-7; V gene: TRBV18; CDR3 length: 11; CDR3 protein: ASSPTPSYEQY
J gene: TRBJ2-2; V gene: TRBV27; CDR3 length: 13; CDR3 protein: ASSRGQGRTGELF
J gene: TRBJ1-5; V gene: TRBV6-5; CDR3 length: 12; CDR3 protein: ASSPYRVNQPQH
J gene: TRBJ1-4; V gene: TRBV10-3; CDR3 length: 17; CDR3 protein: AISGVGGRALATNEKLF
J gene: TRBJ1-2; V gene: TRBV27; CDR3 length: 13; CDR3 protein: ASSLSRGGASGYT
J gene: TRBJ2-1; V gene: TRBV6-1; CDR3 length: 10; CDR3 protein: ASSEQGNEQF
J gene: TRBJ1-2; V gene: TRBV5-1; CDR3 length: 12; CDR3 protein: ASSSEGGGYGYT
J gene: TRBJ2-1; V gene: TRBV15; CDR3 length: 16; CDR3 protein: ATSRESLSGTGRVEQF
J gene: TRBJ1-1; V gene: TRBV5-4; CDR3 length: 13; CDR3 protein: ASSLGGRMNTEAF
J gene: TRBJ1-3; V gene: TRBV7-2; CDR3 length: 13; CDR3 protein: ASSTGGNSGNTIY
J gene: TRBJ1-1; V gene: TRBV7-9; CDR3 length: 13; CDR3 protein: ASSFIQGAGTEAF
J gene: TRBJ2-7; V gene: TRBV5-6; CDR3 length: 12; CDR3 protein: ASSRDRVGHEQY
J gene: TRBJ1-2; V gene: TRBV10-1; CDR3 length: 14; CDR3 protein: ASSEPWTVRYGGYT
J gene: TRBJ2-2; V gene: TRBV9; CDR3 length: 15; CDR3 protein: ASSGGLAGANTGELF
J gene: TRBJ1-4; V gene: TRBV7-9; CDR3 length: 12; CDR3 protein: ASSLVQGNEKLF
J gene: TRBJ2-2; V gene: TRBV25-1; CDR3 length: 14; CDR3 protein: ASMQRGAGNTGELF